These 28 T cell receptor beta chains originate from one sample sequenced in a study of OX40 agonist ivuxolimab in advanced cancers. The assay was immunoSEQ multiplex PCR, and TCRdb's table has in-frame clones only and misses some. The sample carries 65,000 to 100,000 clones, 80% to 90% recorded once. The specimen comprised CD4+ or CD8+ T cells sorted from blood, sampled in a trial of the OX40 agonist ivuxolimab. The receptors here all came from an adult with an advanced solid tumor such as melanoma, head and neck, liver or kidney cancer.

The chain employs TRBV28 and TRBJ1-2; the match to TRBD1 covers 7 bases. Germline loops: CDR1 MDHEN, CDR2 SYDVKM. J lost 5 bases, V lost 6 bases, and 9 bases had no gene match. CDR3 size: 14 residues. The CDR3 reads CASSRQGQGYGYTF. The DNA of the CDR3 is TGTGCCAGCAGCCGACAGGGCCAGGGATATGGCTACACCTTC.

Comments on this clone: Germline is not matched at one junction end, which may reflect a read error. V usage is TRBV7-7 and J usage is TRBJ2-1; 7 bases fit TRBD2. CDR1 SSHAT and CDR2 FNYEAQ come from the germline V gene (reference sequence). There are 15 residues in the CDR3. The CDR3 reads CASSSVGSGYNEQFF. DNA of the CDR3: TGTGCTAGCAGCTCCGTTGGTAGCGGGTACAATGAGCAGTTCTTC.

For the CDR3, the DNA is TGTGCCATCAGTGATATGAGCGGGGGGACCTACGAGCAGTACTTC. Translated, it gives CAISDMSGGTYEQYF. The chain links TRBV10-3 to TRBJ2-7, with 9 bases fitting TRBD2. J gave up 2 bases and V 3 bases, and 5 bases lay outside the gene matches. Germline lookup yields CDR1 ENHRY and CDR2 SYGVKD. The CDR3 runs to 15 residues.

This clone has only a few counts. This sequence joins TRBV19 and TRBJ1-5; tentative D call: TRBD1 (5 bases). Trimming took off 5 bases at V and 4 bases at J, with 18 bases between the two ends. The CDR3 runs to 16 residues. CDR1 is LNHDA, CDR2 SQIVND, per germline (reference sequence). CDR3 region: CASSQGARERNQPQHF. CDR3 nucleotides: TGTGCCAGTAGTCAGGGAGCCCGTGAGAGGAATCAGCCCCAGCATTTT. The complete variable domain, with remaining parts taken from reference TRBV19 and TRBJ1-5, reads DGGITQSPKYLFRKEGQNVTLSCEQNLNHDAMYWYRQDPGQGLRLIYYSQIVNDFQKGDIAEGYSVSREKKESFPLTVTSAQKNPTAFYLCASSQGARERNQPQHFGDGTRLSIL.

A word on this clone: Mismatch with germline at one junction end may stem from a read error. The chain uses TRBV7-7 and TRBJ2-5; 7 positions agree with TRBD2. The CDR3 has 14 amino acids. In germline, CDR1 is SSHAT, CDR2 FNYEAQ (reference sequence). The CDR3 region has the DNA TGTGCTAGCAGCTTAGGGCGGGAGCAAGAGACCCAGTACTTC. Its protein is CASSLGREQETQYF.

The V call is TRBV30, the J call TRBJ2-7; TRBD2 matches 11 bases. The V segment lost 2 bases and the J segment 4 bases; nucleotides outside the gene matches: 4. The CDR3 covers 14 residues. Looked up from germline, CDR1 is GTSNPN and CDR2 is SVGIG (reference sequence). The CDR3 loop reads CAWSRGLAVYEQYF. The CDR3 bases are TGTGCCTGGAGTAGGGGACTAGCGGTTTACGAGCAGTACTTC.

This chain joins TRBV28 and TRBJ2-7, with 11 bases that match TRBD2. This CDR3 has 13 amino acids. Germline values: CDR1 MDHEN, CDR2 SYDVKM. With 8 bases clipped from V and 5 bases from J, the junction kept 5 bases outside the gene matches. CDR3 in amino acids: CASEPGLADEQYF. The DNA of the CDR3 is TGTGCCAGCGAACCGGGACTAGCGGACGAGCAGTACTTC.

The rearrangement links TRBV19 to TRBJ1-4, with TRBD1 matching over 7 bases. The germline CDR1 and CDR2 sequences are LNHDA and SQIVND (reference sequence). CDR3 length equals 17 residues. After removal of 3 bases from V and 4 bases from J, the junction contained 11 bases not matched to a gene. CDR3 DNA sequence: TGTGCCAGTAGTATGCACAGGGGCCGACCTGGTAATGAAAAACTGTTTTTT. Protein: CASSMHRGRPGNEKLFF. The full variable domain, rest sourced from reference TRBV19 and TRBJ1-4, is DGGITQSPKYLFRKEGQNVTLSCEQNLNHDAMYWYRQDPGQGLRLIYYSQIVNDFQKGDIAEGYSVSREKKESFPLTVTSAQKNPTAFYLCASSMHRGRPGNEKLFFGSGTQLSVL.

As for this clone: The junction differs from germline at one of its ends, possibly a read error. This rearrangement joins TRBV7-9 to TRBJ1-2; D may be TRBD1 (5 bases). The CDR3 covers 11 residues. The germline gives CDR1 SEHNR, CDR2 FQNEAQ (reference sequence). The CDR3 DNA reads as TGTGCCAGCAGCCTGGACATCTCTTACGCCTTC. Its translation: CASSLDISYAF.

The DNA for the CDR3 is TGCGCCAGCAGGAGGGGAATAGCGGGCTACAATGAGCAGTTCTTC. It encodes CASRRGIAGYNEQFF. The genes are TRBV4-3 and TRBJ2-1, with TRBD2 matching 7 bases. V was clipped by 6 bases and J by 3 bases; unmatched bases: 8. Germline loops: CDR1 LGHNA, CDR2 YSLEER. The CDR3 sequence is 15 residues long.

This clone showed up just a few times. The V gene is TRBV11-2, the J gene TRBJ1-2, with a tentative D call TRBD1 (5 bases). Germline CDR1 SGHAT, CDR2 FQNNGV. CDR3 size: 14 residues. Deletions cut 4 bases from V and 7 bases from J, with 16 bases between. CDR3 sequence reads: CASSSGRGRAGYTF. The DNA for the CDR3 is TGTGCCAGCAGCTCAGGGAGGGGTCGGGCTGGCTACACCTTC.

CDR3 DNA: TGTGCCAGTAGTCCTGGACAGGGGGCAAATACGCAGTATTTT. It yields the protein CASSPGQGANTQYF. The chain recombines TRBV19 with TRBJ2-3; TRBD1 aligns across 11 bases. This CDR3 comprises 14 residues. The germline V gene encodes CDR1 LNHDA and CDR2 SQIVND (reference sequence). J lost 7 bases, V lost 5 bases, and 5 bases had no gene match.

This clone was observed a handful of times. CDR3: CASSWGQGMNTEAFF. DNA for the CDR3: TGTGCCAGCAGCTGGGGACAGGGGATGAACACTGAAGCTTTCTTT. The chain is built from TRBV7-2 and TRBJ1-1; 10 bases are a match to TRBD1. CDR3 length: 15 residues. J gave up 0 bases and V 4 bases, and 2 bases lay outside the gene matches. Germline-derived CDR1 and CDR2 are SGHTA and FQGNSA.

The chain links TRBV10-3 to TRBJ2-7, with D possibly matching TRBD1 (6 bases). From germline, CDR1 is ENHRY and CDR2 SYGVKD. This CDR3 is 14 amino acids long. V lost 6 bases and J lost 3, with 15 bases in between. The CDR3 region is CAISYQGSLYEQYF. The CDR3 DNA sequence: TGTGCCATCAGCTATCAGGGGTCCCTCTACGAGCAGTACTTC.

This clone showed up just once. The rearrangement joins TRBV6-1 to TRBJ1-2; tentatively, D is TRBD1 (5 bases). The germline V and J ends were trimmed by 8 bases and 2 bases, with 18 bases remaining between them. The CDR3 sequence is 15 residues long. CDR1 and CDR2 (germline): MNHNS, SASEGT. CDR3 protein: CASGGLGIINYGYTF. The CDR3 DNA reads TGTGCCAGCGGGGGTTTGGGTATCATCAACTATGGCTACACCTTC.

The genes are TRBV5-6 and TRBJ2-3; unclear D gene. Trimming pared 1 base from V and 1 base from J, leaving 16 bases between. The CDR3 is 17 residues long. Germline V gene lookup returns CDR1 SGHDT and CDR2 YYEEEE. CDR3 DNA sequence: TGTGCCAGCAGCTTGTTATCTGGGTGGAAGGGCACAGATACGCAGTATTTT. Protein product: CASSLLSGWKGTDTQYF.

The chain is built from TRBV29-1 and TRBJ2-2; TRBD2 matches at 7 bases. Germline-derived CDR1 and CDR2 are SQVTM and ANQGSEA. The length of the CDR3 is 14 residues. V dropped 5 bases and J dropped 7; count of bases not matched to a gene: 10. CDR3 loop: CSVSSGNRNGELFF. The CDR3, as DNA: TGCAGCGTTTCGAGCGGGAATAGAAACGGGGAGCTGTTTTTT.

This clone has more than one count but fewer than ten. V usage is TRBV4-1 and J usage is TRBJ2-5; 7 bases match TRBD2. Germline V lookup: CDR1 MGHRA, CDR2 YSYEKL. V trimming: 2 bases; J trimming: 0 bases; junction bases outside the gene matches: 9. The CDR3 has 17 residues. The CDR3 protein is CASSQSQISGYQETQYF. The CDR3 DNA is TGCGCCAGCAGCCAAAGTCAGATTAGCGGGTACCAAGAGACCCAGTACTTC.

About this clone itself: Germline and junction disagree at one end, which may indicate a read error. The chain has TRBV7-7 and TRBJ2-1; D is possibly TRBD2 (6 bases). The CDR3 runs to 16 residues. Germline CDR1 and CDR2: SSHAT and FNYEAQ (reference sequence). The CDR3 loop is CASSRGLPSSYNEQFF. CDR3 DNA sequence: TGTGCTAGCAGCCGCGGACTACCAAGCTCCTACAATGAGCAGTTCTTC.

The rearrangement joins TRBV19 to TRBJ1-2; 8 bases fit TRBD1. Looked up from germline, CDR1 is LNHDA and CDR2 is SQIVND (reference sequence). There are 14 residues in the CDR3. The junction had 7 bases not matched to a gene; V was cut back by 6 bases and J by 4 bases. The CDR3 bases are TGTGCCAGTAGCGTTACAGGGGGGAGCTATGGCTACACCTTC. It yields the protein CASSVTGGSYGYTF.

The chain combines TRBV5-6 with TRBJ2-5, with D maybe TRBD2 (5 bases). Germline CDR1 reads SGHDT; CDR2 reads YYEEEE. This CDR3 comprises 15 residues. Trimming cost V 2 bases and J 2 bases, with 13 bases left between them. The CDR3 region is CASSFLAGPQETQYF. The CDR3 nucleotides are TGTGCCAGCAGCTTCCTAGCCGGTCCACAAGAGACCCAGTACTTC.

This chain connects TRBV7-2 to TRBJ2-1; D may be TRBD2 (6 bases). Germline CDR1 and CDR2: SGHTA and FQGNSA. This CDR3 has 18 residues. V was clipped by 1 base and J by 0 bases, with 16 bases between them. The DNA for the CDR3 is TGTGCCAGCAGCTTAGTGGTTGCGGGGACTTCCTCCTACAATGAGCAGTTCTTC. It yields the protein CASSLVVAGTSSYNEQFF.

This sequence joins TRBV6-6 and TRBJ1-5; maybe TRBD1 (5 bases). This CDR3 is built from 15 residues. Between the trimmed V and J ends, which lost 5 bases and 5 bases, there was a span of 16 bases. From germline, CDR1 is MNHNY and CDR2 SVGAGI (reference sequence). The CDR3 bases are TGTGCCAGCAGTGGTCTTCTTGGGGCGGATCAGCCCCAGCATTTT. Encoded protein: CASSGLLGADQPQHF.

The rearrangement joins TRBV19 to TRBJ2-2; D is perhaps TRBD1 or TRBD2 (5 bases each). The CDR3 loop spans 14 amino acids. Trimming pared 5 bases from V and 2 bases from J, leaving 9 bases between. The germline gives CDR1 LNHDA, CDR2 SQIVND (reference sequence). The CDR3 DNA reads as TGTGCCAGTAGTTTGAGGGGTAACACCGGGGAGCTGTTTTTT. This gives the protein CASSLRGNTGELFF.

This chain connects TRBV29-1 to TRBJ2-5; either TRBD1 or TRBD2 may supply D (6 bases each). Trimming removed 7 bases from V and 3 bases from J, with 21 bases in between. The CDR3 length is 15 residues. The germline V gene has CDR1 SQVTM and CDR2 ANQGSEA. The CDR3 DNA follows: TGCAGCGGGACCACAGGGAGGAGGGCTAAAGAGACCCAGTACTTC. Translated: CSGTTGRRAKETQYF.

The chain recombines TRBV7-9 with TRBJ1-1, with D possibly being TRBD1 (5 bases). Germline V gives CDR1 SEHNR, CDR2 FQNEAQ (reference sequence). The CDR3 spans 11 residues. Between the trimmed V and J ends, which lost 11 bases and 4 bases, there was a span of 11 bases. CDR3 region: CARPGPTEAFF. In nucleotides, the CDR3 is TGTGCCCGCCCAGGGCCCACTGAAGCTTTCTTT.

V is TRBV18 and J is TRBJ1-2, with 10 nucleotides matching TRBD1. Unmatched junction bases numbered 5, after V lost 3 bases and J lost 4 bases. Germline V lookup: CDR1 KGHSH, CDR2 LQKENI. The CDR3 sequence is 15 residues long. The CDR3 DNA reads as TGTGCCAGCTCACCGGGACAGGGGCCCGGCTATGGCTACACCTTC. This codes for CASSPGQGPGYGYTF.

The chain links TRBV5-4 to TRBJ2-3, with 12 positions matching TRBD2. With 3 bases clipped from V and 5 bases from J, the junction kept 1 base outside the gene matches. CDR3 size: 14 residues. Germline-derived CDR1 and CDR2 are SGHNT and YYREEE (reference sequence). CDR3: CASSSTSGRDTQYF. The CDR3 coding sequence is TGTGCCAGCAGCTCGACTAGCGGGAGAGATACGCAGTATTTT.